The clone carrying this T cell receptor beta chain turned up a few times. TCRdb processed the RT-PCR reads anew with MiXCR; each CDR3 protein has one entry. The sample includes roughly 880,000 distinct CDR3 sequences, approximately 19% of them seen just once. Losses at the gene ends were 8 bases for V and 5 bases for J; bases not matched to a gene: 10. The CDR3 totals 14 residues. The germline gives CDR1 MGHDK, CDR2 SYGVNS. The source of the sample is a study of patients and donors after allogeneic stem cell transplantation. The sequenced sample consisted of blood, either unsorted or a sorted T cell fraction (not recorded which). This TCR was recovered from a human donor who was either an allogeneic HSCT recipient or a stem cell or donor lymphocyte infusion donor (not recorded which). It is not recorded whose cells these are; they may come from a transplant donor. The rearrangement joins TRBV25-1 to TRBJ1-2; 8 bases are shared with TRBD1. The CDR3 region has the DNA TGTGCCAGCTCGCGAGGACAGGGCCTTTATGGCTACACCTTC. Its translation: CASSRGQGLYGYTF.